Here is one T cell receptor (beta chain) with its context. The V and J ends lost 2 bases and 6 bases respectively, with 13 bases between them. Germline CDR1 MNHEY, CDR2 SVGAGI. This CDR3 contains 14 residues. The entry originates in a study of blood T cells in healthy people across ages. The authors extracted at least 6 micrograms of total RNA per sample. Primers used in a second PCR of about 7 to 12 cycles were a sample-barcoded 5' primer and a J-beta primer mix. A 12-random-nucleotide template-switch adaptor tagged each cDNA molecule. Every sample gave at least 3 million paired-end reads containing CDR3. MiXCR, applied by TCRdb to the 5' RACE reads, yields one record per CDR3 protein. The sample lists around 280,000 distinct CDR3 sequences, roughly a quarter seen once, with 25% to 35% in the top ten.

The TCR was taken from a woman in her 70s in good health. The sample comprised blood. The J gene is TRBJ1-2, the V gene TRBV6-5; D not certain. The CDR3 sequence: CASSYNTPGDGYTF. The CDR3 DNA is TGTGCCAGCAGTTACAATACCCCGGGTGATGGCTACACCTTC.